This TCR beta chain was identified during a study of OX40 agonist ivuxolimab in advanced cancers. Measured with immunoSEQ multiplex PCR; TCRdb has only the in-frame clones, and not every one. Among 65,000 to 100,000 clones, approximately 92% were seen once, and the ten largest hold roughly 7.4%. Concerning this clone itself: The antigen remains unidentified.

Study observations and caveats: Expanded clones were, on average, more numerous among CD8+ T cells than CD4+.

With 3 bases removed from V and 7 bases from J, the gap between germline ends came to 16 bases. Germline loops: CDR1 GTSNPN, CDR2 SVGIG (reference sequence). The CDR3 contains 13 residues. The gene calls are TRBV30 and TRBJ2-7; D may be TRBD1 (5 bases). The receptor comes from an adult with an advanced solid tumor such as melanoma, head and neck, liver or kidney cancer. The sample in question was CD4+ or CD8+ T cells sorted from blood, obtained in a trial of the OX40 agonist ivuxolimab. The CDR3 reads CAWSAFAGLEQYF. CDR3 sequence (DNA): TGTGCCTGGAGCGCCTTTGCAGGGTTAGAGCAGTACTTC.